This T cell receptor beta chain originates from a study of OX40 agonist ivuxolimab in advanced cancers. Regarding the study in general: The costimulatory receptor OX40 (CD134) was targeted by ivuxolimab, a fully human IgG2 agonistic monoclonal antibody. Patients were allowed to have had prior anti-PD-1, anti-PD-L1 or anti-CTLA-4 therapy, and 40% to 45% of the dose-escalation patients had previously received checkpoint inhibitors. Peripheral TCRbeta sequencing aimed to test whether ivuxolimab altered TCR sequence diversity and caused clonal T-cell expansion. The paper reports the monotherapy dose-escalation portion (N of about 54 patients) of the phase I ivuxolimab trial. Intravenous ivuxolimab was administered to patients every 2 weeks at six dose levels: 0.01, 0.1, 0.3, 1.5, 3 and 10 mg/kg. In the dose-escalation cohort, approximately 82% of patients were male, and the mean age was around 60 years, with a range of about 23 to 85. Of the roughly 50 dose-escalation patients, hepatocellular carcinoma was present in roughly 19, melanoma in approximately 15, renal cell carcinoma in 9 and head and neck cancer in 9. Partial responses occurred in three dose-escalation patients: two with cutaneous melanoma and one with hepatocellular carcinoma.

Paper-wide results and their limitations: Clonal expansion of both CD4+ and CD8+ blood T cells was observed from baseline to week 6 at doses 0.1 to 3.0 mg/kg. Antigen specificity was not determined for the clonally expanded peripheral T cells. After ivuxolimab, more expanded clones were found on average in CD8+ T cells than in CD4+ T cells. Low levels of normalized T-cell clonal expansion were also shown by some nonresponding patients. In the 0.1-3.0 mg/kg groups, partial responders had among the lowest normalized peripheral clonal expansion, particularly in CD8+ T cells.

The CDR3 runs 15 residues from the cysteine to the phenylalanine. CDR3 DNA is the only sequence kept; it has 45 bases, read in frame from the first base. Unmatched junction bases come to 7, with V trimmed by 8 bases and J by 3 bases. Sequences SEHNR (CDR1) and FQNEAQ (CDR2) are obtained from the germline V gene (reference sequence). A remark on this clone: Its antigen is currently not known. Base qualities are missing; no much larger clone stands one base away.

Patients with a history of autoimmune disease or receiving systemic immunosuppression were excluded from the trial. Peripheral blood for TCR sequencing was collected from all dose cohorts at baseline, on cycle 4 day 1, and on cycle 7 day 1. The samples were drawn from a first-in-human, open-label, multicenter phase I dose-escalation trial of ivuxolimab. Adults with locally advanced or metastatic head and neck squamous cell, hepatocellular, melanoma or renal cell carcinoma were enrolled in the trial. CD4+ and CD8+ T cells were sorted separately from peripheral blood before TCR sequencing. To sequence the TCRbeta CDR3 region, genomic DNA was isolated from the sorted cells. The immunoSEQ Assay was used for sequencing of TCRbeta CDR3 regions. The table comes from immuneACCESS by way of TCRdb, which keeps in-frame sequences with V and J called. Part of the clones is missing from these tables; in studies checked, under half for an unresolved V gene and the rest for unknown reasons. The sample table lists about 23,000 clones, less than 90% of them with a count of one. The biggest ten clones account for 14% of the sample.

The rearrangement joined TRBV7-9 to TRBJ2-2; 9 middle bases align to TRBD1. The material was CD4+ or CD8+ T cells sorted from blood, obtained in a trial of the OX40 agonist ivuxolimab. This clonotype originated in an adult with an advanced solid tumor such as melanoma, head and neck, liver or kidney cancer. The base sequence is TGTGCCAGCCCCCTTAGGGACAGGGACACCGGGGAGCTGTTTTTT. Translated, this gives CASPLRDRDTGELFF.